This is a list of T cell receptor beta chains from one sample in a study of T-cell reconstitution after alpha-beta-depleted transplantation in children. Each CDR3 protein is one row after TCRdb ran MiXCR on the PCR reads. Of roughly 98,000 distinct CDR3 sequences listed, around 16% are singletons. Sample: PBMCs, mostly from graft donor cells, taken 180 days after TCRalphabeta/CD19-depleted stem cell transplant. The receptors originated from a male patient aged 2 to 10 who had a stem cell transplant for acute lymphoblastic leukemia, so the T cells may come from the graft donor. Each CDR3 is given with its conserved first and last residue. Each record gives: CDR3 length, D gene, V gene, clone size, J gene, CDR3 DNA, CDR3 protein. D genes are given only for firm matches. Clone size is shown for a subset of rows, as once, few, many or a class of expanded clone.

length: 14
D: TRBD1
V: TRBV20-1
size: -
J: TRBJ1-6
DNA: TGCAGTGCTTGTGACAGGGATTATAATTCACCCCTCCACTTT
CDR3: CSACDRDYNSPLHF

length: 15
D: -
V: TRBV6-5
size: few
J: TRBJ1-3
DNA: TGTGCCAGCAGTTACGACAGGAACTCTGGAAACACCATATATTTT
CDR3: CASSYDRNSGNTIYF

length: 16
D: TRBD1
V: TRBV7-9
size: few
J: TRBJ1-1
DNA: TGTGCCAGCAGCCCCGGGGCAGGGGGGATGCGGACTGAAGCTTTCTTT
CDR3: CASSPGAGGMRTEAFF

length: 13
D: -
V: TRBV29-1
size: -
J: TRBJ2-5
DNA: TGCAGCGCAACAGGGTCAAACCAAGAGACCCAGTACTTC
CDR3: CSATGSNQETQYF

length: 16
D: TRBD2
V: TRBV7-2
size: few
J: TRBJ2-7
DNA: TGTGCCAGCAGCTCTTATAGCGGGGGCCTCACCTACGAGCAGTACTTC
CDR3: CASSSYSGGLTYEQYF

length: 15
D: TRBD1
V: TRBV5-5
size: -
J: TRBJ1-2
DNA: TGTGCCAGCAGCTTGTTCCCAGGGGGCAACTATGGCTACACCTTC
CDR3: CASSLFPGGNYGYTF

length: 13
D: -
V: TRBV15
size: -
J: TRBJ2-3
DNA: TGTGCCACCAGCAGACAGGACGGAGATACGCAGTATTTT
CDR3: CATSRQDGDTQYF

length: 16
D: TRBD2
V: TRBV27
size: -
J: TRBJ2-1
DNA: TGTGCCAGCAGTTTATTAGCGGGGGGGCCCATCAATGAGCAGTTCTTC
CDR3: CASSLLAGGPINEQFF

length: 15
D: TRBD2
V: TRBV5-4
size: -
J: TRBJ2-1
DNA: TGTGCCAGCAGCCCTCGACTAGCGGGGAACAATGAGCAGTTCTTC
CDR3: CASSPRLAGNNEQFF

length: 13
D: -
V: TRBV7-2
size: -
J: TRBJ2-2
DNA: TGTGCCAGCAGACGGACATCCACCGGGGAGCTGTTTTTT
CDR3: CASRRTSTGELFF

length: 15
D: -
V: TRBV27
size: few
J: TRBJ1-6
DNA: TGTGCCAGCAGTTTACTGCGGGTGTCGAATTCACCCCTCCACTTT
CDR3: CASSLLRVSNSPLHF

length: 17
D: TRBD2
V: TRBV4-1
size: -
J: TRBJ2-1
DNA: TGCGCCAGCAGCCTCGAGCGAGGGACTAGCGGTTACAATGAGCAGTTCTTC
CDR3: CASSLERGTSGYNEQFF

length: 15
D: TRBD1
V: TRBV7-2
size: -
J: TRBJ2-7
DNA: TGTGCCAGCAGCTCGGGACAGGTTTTGCCCTACGAGCAGTACTTC
CDR3: CASSSGQVLPYEQYF

length: 14
D: TRBD1
V: TRBV7-9
size: few
J: TRBJ1-2
DNA: TGTGCCAGCAGCCCCACAGGGGTGGCTTGGGGCTACACCTTC
CDR3: CASSPTGVAWGYTF

length: 13
D: -
V: TRBV12-3/TRBV12-4
size: many
J: TRBJ1-1
DNA: TGTGCCAGCACCAAAACTTCGGGCACTGAAGCTTTCTTT
CDR3: CASTKTSGTEAFF

length: 18
D: -
V: TRBV11-1
size: -
J: TRBJ2-7
DNA: TGTGCCAGCAGCTTAGCGCCCAGCAGGACAGCTAATTTCTACGAGCAGTACTTC
CDR3: CASSLAPSRTANFYEQYF

length: 17
D: -
V: TRBV5-1
size: few
J: TRBJ2-4
DNA: TGCGCCAGCAGCTCGTCCCCGACAGAGGTGGCCAAAAACATTCAGTACTTC
CDR3: CASSSSPTEVAKNIQYF

length: 13
D: -
V: TRBV7-9
size: few
J: TRBJ1-3
DNA: TGTGCCAGCAGCTCAAACTCTGGAAACACCATATATTTT
CDR3: CASSSNSGNTIYF

length: 17
D: TRBD1
V: TRBV18
size: large
J: TRBJ2-2
DNA: TGTGCCAGCTCACGGGGACAGGGGGCGTCGAACACCGGGGAGCTGTTTTTT
CDR3: CASSRGQGASNTGELFF

length: 12
D: -
V: TRBV20-1
size: -
J: TRBJ2-5
DNA: TGCAGTGCTAGTAGGGCCGGGGAGACCCAGTACTTC
CDR3: CSASRAGETQYF

length: 11
D: -
V: TRBV7-2
size: -
J: TRBJ1-2
DNA: TGTGCCAGCACCATGGGGTCTCACTACACCTTC
CDR3: CASTMGSHYTF

length: 16
D: -
V: TRBV27
size: many
J: TRBJ1-4
DNA: TGTGCCAGCAGTACGTACTCTGGGACAACTAATGAAAAACTGTTTTTT
CDR3: CASSTYSGTTNEKLFF

length: 13
D: -
V: TRBV5-1
size: -
J: TRBJ1-3
DNA: TGCGCCAGCAGCCTCGACACCCTCAACACCATATATTTT
CDR3: CASSLDTLNTIYF

length: 14
D: -
V: TRBV29-1
size: -
J: TRBJ1-2
DNA: TGCAGCGTTGAAGCTGGGGGCTGGGACTATGGCTACACCTTC
CDR3: CSVEAGGWDYGYTF

length: 17
D: TRBD1
V: TRBV5-8
size: few
J: TRBJ1-1
DNA: TGTGCCAGCAGCTCCATCAGGGGGTTCTTCGGGAACACTGAAGCTTTCTTT
CDR3: CASSSIRGFFGNTEAFF

length: 15
D: TRBD1
V: TRBV29-1
size: -
J: TRBJ1-5
DNA: TGCAGCGTCTCGACAGGGACGAATAGCAATCAGCCCCAGCATTTT
CDR3: CSVSTGTNSNQPQHF

length: 13
D: -
V: TRBV6-2/TRBV6-3
size: -
J: TRBJ2-7
DNA: TGTGCCAGCAGTCGACCGGGGAGGCACGAGCAGTACTTC
CDR3: CASSRPGRHEQYF

length: 14
D: -
V: TRBV20-1
size: -
J: TRBJ2-3
DNA: TGCAGTGCTAGCGTTGACAGCACAGTAAATACGCAGTATTTT
CDR3: CSASVDSTVNTQYF

length: 14
D: -
V: TRBV18
size: -
J: TRBJ1-1
DNA: TGTGCCAGCTCACCACCGGCGGGGGGCACTGAAGCTTTCTTT
CDR3: CASSPPAGGTEAFF

length: 16
D: -
V: TRBV14
size: few
J: TRBJ2-3
DNA: TGTGCCAGCAGCCAATCTCTAGGGCACCGAGGGGATACGCAGTATTTT
CDR3: CASSQSLGHRGDTQYF

length: 15
D: -
V: TRBV11-3
size: few
J: TRBJ2-4
DNA: TGTGCCAGCAGCTTAGTTGGACTAGCCAAAAACATTCAGTACTTC
CDR3: CASSLVGLAKNIQYF

length: 14
D: -
V: TRBV5-1
size: few
J: TRBJ2-3
DNA: TGCGCCAGCAGCTTGTTGGGGGGAGGAGATACGCAGTATTTT
CDR3: CASSLLGGGDTQYF

length: 13
D: -
V: TRBV5-1
size: -
J: TRBJ2-7
DNA: TGCGCCAGCAGCTTGGGGGACGGCTACGAGCAGTACTTC
CDR3: CASSLGDGYEQYF

length: 13
D: -
V: TRBV2
size: many
J: TRBJ2-2
DNA: TGTGCCAGCAGTGGCCAACTGACCGGGGAGCTGTTTTTT
CDR3: CASSGQLTGELFF

length: 16
D: -
V: TRBV4-1
size: -
J: TRBJ1-6
DNA: TGCGCCAGCAGCCAAGAGGGGGAAGGGAATAATTCACCCCTCCACTTT
CDR3: CASSQEGEGNNSPLHF

length: 13
D: -
V: TRBV20-1
size: few
J: TRBJ1-2
DNA: TGCAGTGCTAGAGGTGGGGGAAACTATGGCTACACCTTC
CDR3: CSARGGGNYGYTF

length: 16
D: -
V: TRBV5-4
size: few
J: TRBJ2-2
DNA: TGTGCCAGCAGCCCAGCGAACTTTTGGAACACCGGGGAGCTGTTTTTT
CDR3: CASSPANFWNTGELFF

length: 14
D: -
V: TRBV7-9
size: -
J: TRBJ2-5
DNA: TGTGCCAGCAGCTTAGCGACAGAGGGAGAGACCCAGTACTTC
CDR3: CASSLATEGETQYF

length: 15
D: TRBD2
V: TRBV20-1
size: -
J: TRBJ2-7
DNA: TGCAGTGCTAGAGAGAGGACTAGCGGTTCCTACGAGCAGTACTTC
CDR3: CSARERTSGSYEQYF

length: 16
D: TRBD2
V: TRBV5-1
size: few
J: TRBJ2-7
DNA: TGCGCCAGCAGCTTGGCCGAACTAGCGACCTCCTACGAGCAGTACTTC
CDR3: CASSLAELATSYEQYF

length: 15
D: -
V: TRBV30
size: -
J: TRBJ2-3
DNA: TGTGCCTGGAGTGGATTAGCGGATAGCACAGATACGCAGTATTTT
CDR3: CAWSGLADSTDTQYF

length: 15
D: -
V: TRBV7-2
size: many
J: TRBJ1-2
DNA: TGTGCCAGCAGCTTAGAACAGGGCCCAGGCTATGGCTACACCTTC
CDR3: CASSLEQGPGYGYTF

length: 15
D: -
V: TRBV12-3/TRBV12-4
size: -
J: TRBJ1-6
DNA: TGTGCCAGCAGTTTATTCGAGGGGTTGAATTCACCCCTCCACTTT
CDR3: CASSLFEGLNSPLHF

length: 12
D: -
V: TRBV30
size: -
J: TRBJ2-5
DNA: TGTGCCTGGAGTGTCGGAGGAGAGACCCAGTACTTC
CDR3: CAWSVGGETQYF

length: 11
D: -
V: TRBV29-1
size: -
J: TRBJ1-1
DNA: TGCAGCGTTGATGGGGGCCCTGAAGCTTTCTTT
CDR3: CSVDGGPEAFF

length: 13
D: -
V: TRBV3-1
size: -
J: TRBJ2-1
DNA: TGTGCCAGCAGCCCCGGGGACTACAATGAGCAGTTCTTC
CDR3: CASSPGDYNEQFF

length: 15
D: -
V: TRBV20-1
size: -
J: TRBJ2-2
DNA: TGCAGTGCTAGGGCATTGGTTGGGGACACCGGGGAGCTGTTTTTT
CDR3: CSARALVGDTGELFF

length: 16
D: -
V: TRBV28
size: few
J: TRBJ2-1
DNA: TGTGCCAGCACCACAAGGCCCGGACAACCCTACAATGAGCAGTTCTTC
CDR3: CASTTRPGQPYNEQFF

length: 15
D: TRBD2
V: TRBV7-8
size: -
J: TRBJ2-1
DNA: TGTGCCAGCACCCCGACTAGCGGGGGCCGGGGTGAGCAGTTCTTC
CDR3: CASTPTSGGRGEQFF

length: 13
D: TRBD1
V: TRBV10-2
size: -
J: TRBJ2-4
DNA: TGCGCCAGCAGCCCTACGACAGGGAACATTCAGTACTTC
CDR3: CASSPTTGNIQYF

length: 16
D: TRBD1
V: TRBV5-5
size: -
J: TRBJ1-5
DNA: TGTGCCAGCAGCTTCTTAGGGGGCAGTGGCAATCAGCCCCAGCATTTT
CDR3: CASSFLGGSGNQPQHF

length: 15
D: -
V: TRBV15
size: -
J: TRBJ2-7
DNA: TGTGCCACCAGCAGAGGGCCAGGGGAATTCGACGAGCAGTACTTC
CDR3: CATSRGPGEFDEQYF

length: 15
D: -
V: TRBV7-9
size: once
J: TRBJ2-2
DNA: TGTGCCAGCAGCCGCAAGCGGGTGAACACCGGGGAGCTGTTTTTT
CDR3: CASSRKRVNTGELFF

length: 16
D: -
V: TRBV27
size: -
J: TRBJ2-4
DNA: TGTGCCAGCAGTTTGGTTGGGGTAGGGACCAAAAACATTCAGTACTTC
CDR3: CASSLVGVGTKNIQYF